This T cell receptor beta chain comes out of a study of T cells in Graves' hyperthyroidism and ophthalmopathy. Looking at the study overall: Peripheral blood was collected at initial diagnosis, before any treatment.

As regards this clonotype: Its specificity is not known. A much larger clone lies a single base off, so this may be a read error.

Trimming took 5 bases from V and 2 from J, leaving 15 bases between them. The germline V gene encodes CDR1 MNHEY and CDR2 SMNVEV (reference sequence). This CDR3 has 16 residues. Study-level findings and limits: With a median lead of 6.5 months before onset, the model predicted ophthalmopathy. In the blood, most expanded thyroid clonotypes above 0.001 appeared as well.

RNA transcripts provided the source from which TCR beta CDR3 regions were amplified. The primer set for the first-round RT-PCR of the TCR CDR3 was HTBI. TCRdb recomputed calls from the multiplex PCR reads with MiXCR, one row per CDR3 protein. This table holds around 500,000 distinct CDR3 sequences, about 15% found once. The sequenced sample was blood. This sequence originates from a woman between 18 and 30 years old with Graves' hyperthyroidism. The rearrangement links TRBV27 to TRBJ2-2; the D gene is possibly TRBD2 (5 bases). Written as DNA, the CDR3 is TGTGCCAGCAGTGATCCGGGTCGGGGAAACACCGGGGAGCTGTTTTTT. This codes for CASSDPGRGNTGELFF.